These 14 T cell receptor beta chains came from one sample sequenced in a study of CD8+ T cells in alopecia areata. In each case, RNA was isolated and then reverse transcribed into cDNA as the sequencing template. Some clones are missing from TCRdb's copy, which holds only in-frame ones; the method was immunoSEQ multiplex PCR. The sample lists around 130,000 clones; roughly three fifths were seen once. Specimen: CD4+ T cells sorted from blood, collected at week 0. Receptors originate from a human donor with alopecia areata.

This chain uses TRBV6-5 with TRBJ1-1; D gene uncertain. The CDR3 has 15 residues. In germline, CDR1 is MNHEY, CDR2 SVGAGI. Trimming removed 2 bases at V and 0 bases at J, with 10 bases between. CDR3 residues: CASSYGQRVNTEAFF. CDR3 DNA: TGTGCCAGCAGTTACGGGCAGAGGGTGAACACTGAAGCTTTCTTT.

This clone was seen just once. This chain joins TRBV7-9 and TRBJ2-5, with unresolved D. With 5 bases removed from V and 5 bases from J, the gap between germline ends came to 6 bases. This CDR3 has 11 residues. Germline V gene lookup returns CDR1 SEHNR and CDR2 FQNEAQ (reference sequence). CDR3 sequence: CASSGVETQYF. In DNA, the CDR3 is TGTGCCAGCAGCGGCGTTGAGACCCAGTACTTC. Full variable domain (rest looked up from reference TRBV7-9 and TRBJ2-5): DTGVSQNPRHKITKRGQNVTFRCDPISEHNRLYWYRQTLGQGPEFLTYFQNEAQLEKSRLLSDRFSAERPKGSFSTLEIQRTEQGDSAMYLCASSGVETQYFGPGTRLLVL.

This clone has only a few counts. This CDR3 is CASSWGGTGQETQYF. The CDR3, as DNA: TGCGCCAGCAGCTGGGGAGGGACTGGACAAGAGACCCAGTACTTC. The V call is TRBV5-1, the J call TRBJ2-5; 7 nucleotides line up with TRBD2. With 3 bases clipped from V and 2 bases from J, the junction kept 7 bases outside the gene matches. CDR1 is SGHRS and CDR2 is YFSETQ in the germline V gene. This CDR3 region has 15 residues.

This clone was observed a handful of times. This chain connects TRBV7-9 to TRBJ1-6, with 8 bases fitting TRBD1. J gave up 11 bases and V 3 bases, and 6 bases lay outside the gene matches. Per the germline V gene, CDR1 is SEHNR and CDR2 is FQNEAQ (reference sequence). The CDR3 contains 14 residues. The CDR3 is CASSLDRVETPLHF. CDR3 sequence (DNA): TGTGCCAGCAGCTTGGACAGGGTCGAAACACCCCTCCACTTT.

In its sample, this clone was seen a few times. The chain is built from TRBV7-9 and TRBJ1-4; TRBD1 matches at 10 bases. V dropped 5 bases and J dropped 8; count of bases not matched to a gene: 11. Germline CDR1 reads SEHNR; CDR2 reads FQNEAQ (reference sequence). The CDR3 runs 16 residues. The CDR3 protein is CASSNHRDRGREKLFF. The CDR3 nucleotides are TGTGCCAGCAGCAACCACCGGGACAGGGGACGGGAAAAACTGTTTTTT. Supplemented by reference TRBV7-9 and TRBJ1-4, the full variable domain reads DTGVSQNPRHKITKRGQNVTFRCDPISEHNRLYWYRQTLGQGPEFLTYFQNEAQLEKSRLLSDRFSAERPKGSFSTLEIQRTEQGDSAMYLCASSNHRDRGREKLFFGSGTQLSVL.

This clone was seen more than once but under ten times. The chain combines TRBV10-3 with TRBJ2-1, with 15 bases aligning to TRBD2. The length of the CDR3 is 14 residues. V was clipped by 8 bases and J by 7 bases; unmatched bases: 3. From germline, CDR1 is ENHRY and CDR2 SYGVKD. The CDR3 loop is CAIGTSGRSNEQFF. In DNA form, the CDR3 reads TGTGCCATCGGGACTAGCGGGAGGTCGAATGAGCAGTTCTTC.

V and J are TRBV28 and TRBJ1-2, with TRBD1 matching over 7 bases. From germline, CDR1 is MDHEN and CDR2 SYDVKM. This CDR3 region has 16 residues. J gave up 6 bases and V 1 base, and 11 bases lay outside the gene matches. The CDR3 DNA follows: TGTGCCAGCAGTTTATACGACACCACAGGGGAGGATGGCTACACCTTC. Translation gives CASSLYDTTGEDGYTF.

This clone has just one count. V usage is TRBV5-1 and J usage is TRBJ2-5, with D possibly being TRBD1 or TRBD2 (6 bases each). This CDR3 comprises 14 residues. Deletions cut 3 bases from V and 1 base from J, with 10 bases between. The germline V gene has CDR1 SGHRS and CDR2 YFSETQ. This chain's CDR3 is CASSWGDTQETQYF. CDR3 DNA sequence: TGCGCCAGCAGCTGGGGGGACACCCAAGAGACCCAGTACTTC.

J is TRBJ1-3 and V is TRBV7-2; tentative D call: TRBD1 (6 bases). The V gene's germline CDR1 is SGHTA and CDR2 FQGNSA. The V end lost 5 bases, the J end lost 0 bases, and 14 bases lay between the germline ends. The CDR3 loop spans 16 amino acids. CDR3 loop: CASSQGQITSGNTIYF. The CDR3 bases are TGTGCCAGCAGCCAAGGACAGATTACCTCTGGAAACACCATATATTTT. Drawing the rest from reference TRBV7-2 and TRBJ1-3, the complete variable domain is GAGVSQSPSNKVTEKGKDVELRCDPISGHTALYWYRQSLGQGLEFLIYFQGNSAPDKSGLPSDRFSAERTGGSVSTLTIQRTQQEDSAVYLCASSQGQITSGNTIYFGEGSWLTVV.

This chain uses TRBV5-1 with TRBJ2-1; D unresolved. The V gene lost 0 bases and the J gene lost 8 bases, with 12 bases spanning the gap. The CDR3 totals 14 residues. The germline V gene encodes CDR1 SGHRS and CDR2 YFSETQ. The CDR3 DNA reads TGCGCCAGCAGCTTGGGGCTCCATGTCGATGAGCAGTTCTTC. Translated, it gives CASSLGLHVDEQFF.

This chain links TRBV28 with TRBJ2-7; maybe TRBD1 (6 bases). The CDR3 covers 13 residues. The germline V and J ends were trimmed by 6 bases and 3 bases, with 12 bases remaining between them. Germline V gives CDR1 MDHEN, CDR2 SYDVKM. CDR3: CASRRTALYEQYF. CDR3 in DNA: TGTGCCAGCAGACGGACAGCTCTCTACGAGCAGTACTTC.

The chain carries TRBV7-8 and TRBJ1-4; unclear D gene. Germline CDR1 and CDR2: SGHVS and FQNEAQ. There are 14 residues in the CDR3. With 8 bases removed from V and 2 bases from J, the gap between germline ends came to 12 bases. The CDR3 here is CASRGFGTNEKLFF. The CDR3 DNA sequence: TGTGCCAGCCGGGGTTTTGGGACTAATGAAAAACTGTTTTTT.

V is TRBV6-1 and J is TRBJ1-5, with unresolved D. The ends were cut back, 6 bases at V and 5 bases at J, with 17 bases in the middle. The CDR3 spans 15 residues. Germline V gives CDR1 MNHNS, CDR2 SASEGT. CDR3 nucleotides: TGTGCCAGCAGGCCCCACGGAGGGAATCATCAGCCCCAGCATTTT. Its protein is CASRPHGGNHQPQHF.

The chain couples TRBV10-3 to TRBJ2-1; D gene uncertain. This CDR3 spans 13 amino acids. CDR1 and CDR2 from the germline V gene are ENHRY and SYGVKD. V was cut by 6 bases and J by 5 bases, with 11 bases left in between. CDR3 amino acids: CAIRKEADNEQFF. The CDR3 nucleotides are TGTGCCATCAGAAAAGAGGCAGACAATGAGCAGTTCTTC.